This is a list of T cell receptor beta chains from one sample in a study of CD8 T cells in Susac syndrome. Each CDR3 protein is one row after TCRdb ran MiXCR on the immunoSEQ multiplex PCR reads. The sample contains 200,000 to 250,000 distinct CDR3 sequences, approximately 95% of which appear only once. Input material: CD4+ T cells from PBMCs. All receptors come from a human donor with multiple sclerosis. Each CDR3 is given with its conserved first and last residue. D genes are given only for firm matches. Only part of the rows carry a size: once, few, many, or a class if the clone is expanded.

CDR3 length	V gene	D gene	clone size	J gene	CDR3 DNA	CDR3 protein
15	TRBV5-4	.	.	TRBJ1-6	TGTGCCAGCAGCTTGATCCCCCCTAGGGATTCACCCCTCCACTTT	CASSLIPPRDSPLHF
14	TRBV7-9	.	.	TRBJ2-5	TGTGCCAGCAGCTTCCCCCTGGTTCAAGAGACCCAGTACTTC	CASSFPLVQETQYF
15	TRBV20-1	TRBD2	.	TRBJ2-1	TGCAGTGCTAGAGATTTAGCGGGAGCTTACAATGAGCAGTTCTTC	CSARDLAGAYNEQFF
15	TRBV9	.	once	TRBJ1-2	TGTGCCAGCAGCGTAGCCCCAGGGGCTAACTATGGCTACACCTTC	CASSVAPGANYGYTF
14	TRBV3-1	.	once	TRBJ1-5	TGTGCCAGCAGCCTCGACAGGAGCAATCAGCCCCAGCATTTT	CASSLDRSNQPQHF
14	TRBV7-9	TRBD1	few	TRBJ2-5	TGTGCCAGCAGCTCGGGACAGGGGAGGGAGACCCAGTACTTC	CASSSGQGRETQYF
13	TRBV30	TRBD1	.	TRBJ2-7	TGTGCCTCCCGGACAGGGGGCTATGGCGAGCAGTACTTC	CASRTGGYGEQYF
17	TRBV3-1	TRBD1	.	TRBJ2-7	TGTGCCAGCAGCCAAGATCTTTACGGGACAGGGAGGTACGAGCAGTACTTC	CASSQDLYGTGRYEQYF
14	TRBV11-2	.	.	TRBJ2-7	TGTGCCAGCAGCGCAGGACAAAACTCCTACGAGCAGTACTTC	CASSAGQNSYEQYF
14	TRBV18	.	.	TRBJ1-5	TGTGCCAGCTCACCTATGGGGGGCAATCAGCCCCAGCATTTT	CASSPMGGNQPQHF
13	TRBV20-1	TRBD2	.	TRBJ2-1	TGCAGTGCTAGTGGGACTACCAACAATGAGCAGTTCTTC	CSASGTTNNEQFF
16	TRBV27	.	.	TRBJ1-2	TGTGCCAGCAGTTTTAAGAGGGACCCAGGCCACTATGGCTACACCTTC	CASSFKRDPGHYGYTF
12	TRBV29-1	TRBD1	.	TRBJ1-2	TGCATCGGAACACAGGGGAACTATGGCTACACCTTC	CIGTQGNYGYTF
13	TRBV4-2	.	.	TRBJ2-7	TGTGCCAGCAGCCAAGATACGCGCTACGAGCAGTACTTC	CASSQDTRYEQYF
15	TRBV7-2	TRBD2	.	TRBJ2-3	TGTGCCAGCAGCTTGGGACTAGCGGGAGCGAGTACGCAGTATTTT	CASSLGLAGASTQYF
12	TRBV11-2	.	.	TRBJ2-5	TGTGCCAGCAGCTTAGATGGGGAGACCCAGTACTTC	CASSLDGETQYF
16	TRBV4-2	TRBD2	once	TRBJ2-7	TGTGCCAGCAGCCAAGAAAGCGGGGCAATCTCCTACGAGCAGTACTTC	CASSQESGAISYEQYF
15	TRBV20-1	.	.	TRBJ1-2	TGCAGTGCTAGAGATCGCAGGGGCAACGAATATGGCTACACCTTC	CSARDRRGNEYGYTF
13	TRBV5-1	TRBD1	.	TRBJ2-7	TGCGCCAGCGGACTGGACAGGCCCTACGAGCAGTACTTC	CASGLDRPYEQYF
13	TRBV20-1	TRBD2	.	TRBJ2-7	TGCAGTGCTAGACTAGCGGGAACCTACGAGCAGTACTTC	CSARLAGTYEQYF
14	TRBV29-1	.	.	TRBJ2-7	TGCAGCGTTGAGTGGGGTGAGAAACCCTACGAGCAGTACTTC	CSVEWGEKPYEQYF
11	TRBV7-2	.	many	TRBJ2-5	TGTGCCAGCAGCTTAGCCGAGACCCAGTACTTC	CASSLAETQYF
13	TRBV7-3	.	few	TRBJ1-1	TGTGCCAGCAGCTCCCGGACGGGGACTGAAGCTTTCTTT	CASSSRTGTEAFF
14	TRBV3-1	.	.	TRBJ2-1	TGTGCCAGCAGCCAAGAGGTATGGGAAGATGAGCAGTTCTTC	CASSQEVWEDEQFF
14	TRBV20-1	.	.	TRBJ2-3	TGCAGTGCTAGAGTTCCCACTAGCACAGATACGCAGTATTTT	CSARVPTSTDTQYF
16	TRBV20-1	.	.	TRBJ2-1	TGCAGTGCTAGAGATCTGAGGGGACCTTCCTACAATGAGCAGTTCTTC	CSARDLRGPSYNEQFF
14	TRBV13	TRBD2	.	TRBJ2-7	TGTGCCAGCAGCCACCAGCGGGGTCCCTACGAGCAGTACTTC	CASSHQRGPYEQYF
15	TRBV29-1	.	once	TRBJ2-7	TGCAGCGTTGAAGTGGCCGGGCTGGCTACCTACGAGCAGTACTTC	CSVEVAGLATYEQYF
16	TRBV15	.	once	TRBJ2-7	TGTGCCACCAGCAGAGATTATGCCGCTCGAGGGTACGAGCAGTACTTC	CATSRDYAARGYEQYF
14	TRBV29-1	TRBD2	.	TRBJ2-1	TGCAGCGTTCCCCCGGGACTAGTGAGTAATGAGCAGTTCTTC	CSVPPGLVSNEQFF
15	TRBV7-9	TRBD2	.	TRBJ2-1	TGTGCCAGCAGCCTAACGGGGGGCTCCTACAATGAGCAGTTCTTC	CASSLTGGSYNEQFF
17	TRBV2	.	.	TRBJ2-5	TGTGCCAGCAGTGATGGAGCGCTTGGGGTCGCGATAGAGACCCAGTACTTC	CASSDGALGVAIETQYF
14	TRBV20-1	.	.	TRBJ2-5	TGCAGTGCTAGAGATCTAACAGCAGGAGAGACCCAGTACTTC	CSARDLTAGETQYF
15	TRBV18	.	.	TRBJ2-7	TGTGCCAGCTCACCACTGGACCTAGGACTCTACGAGCAGTACTTC	CASSPLDLGLYEQYF
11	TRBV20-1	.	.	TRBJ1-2	TGCAGTGCTAGAGGGCTTTATGGCTACACCTTC	CSARGLYGYTF
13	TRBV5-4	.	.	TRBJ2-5	TGTGCCAGCAGCTTGGGGGGTAGTCAGACCCAGTACTTC	CASSLGGSQTQYF
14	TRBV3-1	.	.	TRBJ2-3	TGTGCCAGCAGCCAAAACAGGGGCACAGATACGCAGTATTTT	CASSQNRGTDTQYF
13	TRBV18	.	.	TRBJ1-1	TGTGCCAGCTCACCCTCTAGGGACACTGAAGCTTTCTTT	CASSPSRDTEAFF
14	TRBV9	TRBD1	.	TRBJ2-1	TGTGCCAGCAGCGTAGGGGACAGAAACAATGAGCAGTTCTTC	CASSVGDRNNEQFF
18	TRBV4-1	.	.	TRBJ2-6	TGCGCCAGCAGCCAAGATCTTTACCGAGCCCAGGGGGCCAACGTCCTGACTTTC	CASSQDLYRAQGANVLTF
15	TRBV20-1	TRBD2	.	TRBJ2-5	TGCAGTGCTAGGTTACTAGCGGGACCCCAAGAGACCCAGTACTTC	CSARLLAGPQETQYF
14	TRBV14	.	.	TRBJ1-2	TGTGCCAGCAGCCAAGTCCGTCGTGAGGGAGGCTACACCTTC	CASSQVRREGGYTF
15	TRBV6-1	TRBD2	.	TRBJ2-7	TGTGCCAGCAGTGAAGCTTGGCGGGGGTCCTACGAGCAGTACTTC	CASSEAWRGSYEQYF
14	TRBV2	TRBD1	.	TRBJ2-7	TGTGCCAGCGCCGGGACAGTCTACCCCTACGAGCAGTACTTC	CASAGTVYPYEQYF
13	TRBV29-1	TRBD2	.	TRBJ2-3	TGCAGCATAAGCGATAGCGGGACTAATACGCAGTATTTT	CSISDSGTNTQYF
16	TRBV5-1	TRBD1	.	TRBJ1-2	TGCGCCAGCAGCGTCCTCCCTACCGGGACAGGCTATGGCTACACCTTC	CASSVLPTGTGYGYTF
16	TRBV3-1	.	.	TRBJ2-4	TGTGCCAGCAGCCCCGGGACTCTTAACCGGGAAAACATTCAGTACTTC	CASSPGTLNRENIQYF
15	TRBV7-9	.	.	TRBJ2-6	TGTGCCAGCAGCGAATGGAGGTCTGGGGCCAACGTCCTGACTTTC	CASSEWRSGANVLTF
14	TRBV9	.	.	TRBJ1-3	TGTGCCAGCAGCGTAGAAGTTTATGGAAACACCATATATTTT	CASSVEVYGNTIYF
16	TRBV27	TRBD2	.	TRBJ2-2	TGTGCCAGCAGTCAAAGGACTAGCGGGTTTACCGGGGAGCTGTTTTTT	CASSQRTSGFTGELFF
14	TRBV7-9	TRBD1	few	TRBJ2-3	TGTGCCAGCAGCTTGACAGGGAACACAGATACGCAGTATTTT	CASSLTGNTDTQYF
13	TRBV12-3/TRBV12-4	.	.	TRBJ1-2	TGTGCCAGCAGTTTCCCCGGAGGCTATGGCTACACCTTC	CASSFPGGYGYTF
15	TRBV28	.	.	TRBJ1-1	TGTGCCAGCACCACGATAAGCCAGGGGCGGTCGGTAGCTTTCTTT	CASTTISQGRSVAFF
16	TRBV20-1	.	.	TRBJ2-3	TGCAGTGTACAGACAGTGATGACACGAAACACAGATACGCAGTATTTT	CSVQTVMTRNTDTQYF
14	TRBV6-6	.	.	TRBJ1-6	TGTGCCAGCACCGCCGCCACCTCTGGTTCACCCCTCCACTTT	CASTAATSGSPLHF
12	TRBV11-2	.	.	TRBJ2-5	TGTGCCAGCAGCTTAGGTCGGCAGACCCAGTACTTC	CASSLGRQTQYF
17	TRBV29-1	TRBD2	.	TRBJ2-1	TGCAGCGTTGGGGGGAGCGGGAGGCCAAGCTCCTACAATGAGCAGTTCTTC	CSVGGSGRPSSYNEQFF
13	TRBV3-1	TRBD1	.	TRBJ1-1	TGTGCCAGCAGCCCAGGGGGTAGGACTGAAGCTTTCTTT	CASSPGGRTEAFF
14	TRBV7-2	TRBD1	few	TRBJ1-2	TGTGCCAGCAGCTTAGGGACAGGGAACTATGGCTACACCTTC	CASSLGTGNYGYTF